Listed here is a single TCR beta chain. Its antigen is currently unknown. The data are from a study of cytomegalovirus exposure and HLA in healthy donors. The overall study: A prior study identified 110 million or so unique TCR beta sequences from about 179 million T cells.

The PCR was carried out with 60 Vbeta primers and 13 Jbeta primers. The repertoire was sequenced with immunoSEQ multiplex PCR; TCRdb's copy has only in-frame clones and lacks some. The specimen's table records 200,000 or so clones. Points from the study as a whole: Per a prior analysis, the majority of TCR beta V segments were productive roughly 90% or roughly 30% of the time. A likely sequencing artifact accounted for one observed cluster of highly shared sequence variants.

Specimen: PBMCs. The clonotype comes from a girl aged 2-10 years in good health and CMV-seropositive.

CDR3 sequence: CASSYSQGSYNEQFF. CDR3 DNA: TGTGCCAGCAGTTACTCGCAGGGGTCCTACAATGAGCAGTTCTTC. The rearrangement uses TRBV6-6 and TRBJ2-1; D might be TRBD1 (6 bases). Germline CDR1 MNHNY, CDR2 SVGAGI (reference sequence). The CDR3 is 15 residues long. V gave up 0 bases and J gave up 1 base, with 7 bases separating them.